This TCR beta chain stems from a study of cytomegalovirus exposure and HLA in healthy donors. Study-wide points: According to a subsequent analysis, TCR clusters from the first cohort were inclined to appear together in the 110 or so validation repertoires. Cytomegalovirus association was assigned to more than 150 TCR beta chains. Many donors carried some public TCRs, although rarity characterized most TCR sequences.

Clones were read by immunoSEQ multiplex PCR, and TCRdb kept only the in-frame ones, dropping some. The sample lists about 200,000 clones, approximately 82% occurring once. The CDR3 spans 14 residues. Germline CDR1 is SNHLY and CDR2 is FYNNEI. Trimming at V came to 5 bases and at J to 6 bases, leaving 7 bases not matched to a gene. About this clone itself: Its specificity is not known.

The chain recombines TRBV2 with TRBJ2-3; 8 bases are a match to TRBD1. The TCR was taken from a woman in her 30s in good health and CMV-seropositive. Sequences were obtained from PBMCs. Here the CDR3 reads CASSSRQGMDTQYF. CDR3 DNA sequence: TGTGCCAGCAGTAGTCGACAGGGGATGGATACGCAGTATTTT.